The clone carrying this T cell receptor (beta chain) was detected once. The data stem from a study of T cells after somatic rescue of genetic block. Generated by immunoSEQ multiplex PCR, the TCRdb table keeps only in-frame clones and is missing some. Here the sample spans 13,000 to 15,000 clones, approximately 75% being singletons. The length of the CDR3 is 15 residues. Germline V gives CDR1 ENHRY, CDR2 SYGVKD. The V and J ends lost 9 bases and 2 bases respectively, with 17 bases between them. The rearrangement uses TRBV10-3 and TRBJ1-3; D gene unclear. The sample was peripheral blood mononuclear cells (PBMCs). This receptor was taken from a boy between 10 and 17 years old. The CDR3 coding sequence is TGTGCCATAGGTGCGAGGGATTACGCTGGAAACACCATATATTTT. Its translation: CAIGARDYAGNTIYF.